A single sample is the source of the 5 T cell receptor beta chains below, sequenced in a study of vaccination and CD4 T cells after COVID-19 (dated by TCRdb to 2022 to 2024). The sample's treatment or condition, from its label and the paper: roughly 11-day PBMC culture with coronavirus spike peptide pools or control peptides (ViraFEST assay). CD4+ T cells from unexposed donors were collected before the COVID-19 pandemic (2011-2018). The antigens of these receptors remain unknown. Libraries were built with PCR. TCRdb names Illumina iSeq 100 as the instrument used. At the Johns Hopkins FTIC core, DNA from the cultured CD4+ T cells underwent TCR sequencing with the Oncomine TCR Beta short-read assay. Genomic DNA was extracted from the cultured CD4+ T cells with the QIAamp micro DNA kit. The raw public data were reprocessed by TCRdb itself: fastp quality trimming at Q25, MiXCR clonotype calling, in-frame beta chains only. Here each entry gathers all rows of one CDR3 protein and keeps the most common genes and DNA. For this sample there are about 6,800 distinct CDR3 sequences; around a third appear just once. The ten largest clones take up around a third of the sample.

Sequenced material: CD4+ T cells from blood, cultured in vitro. The receptors here all came from a human donor in good health.

This clonotype was observed a few times. V is TRBV30 and J is TRBJ1-1, with D possibly TRBD1 on 6 matching bases. This CDR3 region has 15 residues. V was trimmed by 4 bases and J by 3 bases, leaving 18 bases between them. Germline CDR1 is GTSNPN and CDR2 is SVGIG (reference sequence). This chain's CDR3 is CAWIEGTRGDTEAFF. DNA for the CDR3: TGTGCCTGGATCGAAGGTACCAGGGGTGACACTGAAGCTTTCTTT.

This clonotype is termed medium-sized. CDR3 residues: CATSPPLGRLEYF. CDR3 sequence (DNA): TGTGCCACCAGCCCACCCCTCGGCCGCTTAGAGTACTTC. This chain links TRBV15 with TRBJ2-5; no reliable D call. V was trimmed by 5 bases and J by 12 bases, leaving 19 bases between them. The CDR3 extends over 13 amino acids. From germline, CDR1 is LNHNV and CDR2 YYDKDF (reference sequence).

This chain connects TRBV6-1 to TRBJ1-2; tentative D call: TRBD1 (5 bases). The ends were cut back, 6 bases at V and 8 bases at J, with 16 bases in the middle. There are 13 residues in the CDR3. From germline, CDR1 is MNHNS and CDR2 SASEGT. The CDR3 loop is CASSWGTEAGYTF. In DNA, the CDR3 is TGTGCCAGCAGCTGGGGGACGGAGGCGGGCTACACCTTC.

The chain employs TRBV2 and TRBJ1-1; D is unresolved. V was trimmed by 6 bases and J by 11 bases, leaving 16 bases between them. The V gene's germline CDR1 is SNHLY and CDR2 FYNNEI. This CDR3 is 12 amino acids long. The CDR3 here is CASRFGEDAAFF. The CDR3 nucleotides read TGTGCCAGCAGATTCGGGGAAGATGCTGCTTTCTTT.

The chain links TRBV5-4 to TRBJ2-7; D is undetermined. The CDR3 spans 12 residues. Germline V lookup: CDR1 SGHNT, CDR2 YYREEE (reference sequence). Trimming pared 0 bases from V and 2 bases from J, leaving 3 bases between. The CDR3 is CASSLGAYEQYF. CDR3 in DNA: TGTGCCAGCAGCTTGGGGGCCTACGAGCAGTACTTC.